This T cell receptor (beta chain) was observed in a study of T cells of healthy individuals. MiXCR, applied by TCRdb to the 5' RACE reads, yields one record per CDR3 protein. The sample includes 63,000 or so distinct CDR3 sequences, 15% to 20% of them seen just once. The CDR3 is made up of 9 amino acids. Germline V lookup: CDR1 ENHRY, CDR2 SYGVKD. Deletions cut 2 bases from V and 7 bases from J, with 0 bases between. The chain is built from TRBV10-3 and TRBJ2-7, with D uncertain. The clonotype comes from a human donor in good health. Written as DNA, the CDR3 is TGTGCCATCAGTGAGGAGCAGTACTTC. Protein sequence: CAISEEQYF.